A single sample gave rise to the 5 T cell receptor beta chains below, sequenced in a study of CD8 T cells in ankylosing spondylitis. One entry per CDR3 protein, called by TCRdb with MiXCR from the 5' RACE reads. The table includes 180,000 or so distinct CDR3 sequences, more than 9% detected once. Sequencing was carried out using blood, either unsorted or a sorted T cell fraction (not recorded which). The receptors stem from a male donor with ankylosing spondylitis or in good health (not recorded which).

This clonotype was detected many times. This sequence joins TRBV5-1 and TRBJ1-1, with D unclear. Germline CDR1 SGHRS, CDR2 YFSETQ. The V and J ends lost 4 bases and 3 bases respectively, with 13 bases between them. The CDR3 is made up of 14 amino acids. The DNA of the CDR3 is TGCGCCAGCAGCGACGGGAGAAGGGACACTGAAGCTTTCTTT. Translating it yields CASSDGRRDTEAFF.

This clonotype has a count of ten or more. The rearrangement uses TRBV4-3 and TRBJ1-2; D unclear. Trimming removed 0 bases at V and 0 bases at J, with 8 bases between. The CDR3 loop spans 15 amino acids. Germline CDR1 and CDR2: LGHNA and YSLEER. The CDR3 sequence: CASSQDPGSNYGYTF. In DNA, the CDR3 is TGCGCCAGCAGCCAAGATCCGGGGTCTAACTATGGCTACACCTTC.

This clonotype was seen many times. V gene TRBV12-3 or TRBV12-4 combines with J gene TRBJ2-2; D not certain. This CDR3 region has 14 residues. V was clipped by 5 bases and J by 3 bases, with 10 bases between them. CDR3 nucleotide sequence: TGTGCCAGCAGTCAAAGGCAGGACACCGGGGAGCTGTTTTTT. Translation: CASSQRQDTGELFF.

This clonotype has at least ten counts. This chain links TRBV5-6 with TRBJ1-1, with D hard to call. The germline V gene encodes CDR1 SGHDT and CDR2 YYEEEE. This CDR3 spans 11 amino acids. V shed 2 bases and J shed 4 bases, with 3 bases lying between them. The CDR3 sequence is CASSFTTEAFF. The CDR3, as DNA: TGTGCCAGCAGCTTTACCACTGAAGCTTTCTTT.

This clonotype was detected only once. Just one base apart from a much larger clone, this may be a read error. V gene TRBV12-3 or TRBV12-4 combines with J gene TRBJ1-2; D possibly corresponds to TRBD1 (5 bases). The CDR3 runs 13 residues. The CDR3 DNA sequence: TGTGCCAGCGGGGGAGTGTCCCACTATGGCCACACCTTC. Translated, it gives CASGGVSHYGHTF.